This T cell receptor beta chain was identified during a study of blood T cells in healthy people across ages. The use of a sample-barcoded 5' primer and a J-beta primer mix characterized a second PCR of roughly 7 to 11 cycles. MiXCR, applied by TCRdb to the 5' RACE reads, yields one record per CDR3 protein. The repertoire holds just under 900,000 distinct CDR3 sequences, 25% to 30% seen once, with around 15% in the top ten. CDR1 and CDR2 from the germline V gene are MDHEN and SYDVKM. V lost 5 bases to trimming and J lost 6 bases; unmatched junction nucleotides: 9. The CDR3 sequence is 14 residues long.

Sequenced material: blood. This TCR was sampled from a woman older than 75 in good health. The chain joins TRBV28 to TRBJ1-2; TRBD1 matches 7 bases. The CDR3 sequence is CASSVTRGGHGYTF. The CDR3 coding sequence is TGTGCCAGCAGTGTAACCAGGGGGGGCCATGGCTACACCTTC.